Sequencing of this T cell receptor (beta chain) was carried out in a study of beta chain features in type 1 diabetes. Turning to the study itself: Examination covered fewer than 110 million sorted cells spanning all samples.

The CDR3 sequence is 13 residues long. With 5 bases clipped from V and 4 bases from J, the junction kept 7 bases outside the gene matches. Germline V gene lookup returns CDR1 SQVTM and CDR2 ANQGSEA. Expressed TCRB transcripts were sequenced because the entire RNA isolate underwent reverse transcription. Some clones are missing from TCRdb's copy, which holds only in-frame ones; the method was immunoSEQ multiplex PCR. Of 450,000 to 550,000 clones in the sample, roughly 30% were seen once. Remarks on this clone: Its antigen is as yet unknown.

Study observations and caveats: Shortening that was moderate but significant affected the TCRB CDR3s of Type 1 diabetes patients in all four CD4+ subsets. Since sequencing was performed on cDNA, cells with high TCR expression could be over-represented.

This TCR was recovered from a young man in good health. The material sequenced was naive CD4+ T cells from blood. V gene TRBV29-1 combines with J gene TRBJ2-5, with TRBD1 matching 7 bases. The CDR3 loop is CSVPLTGSETQYF. CDR3 DNA sequence: TGCAGCGTTCCTCTGACAGGGTCAGAGACCCAGTACTTC.